This TCR beta chain appears in the sequencing data of a study of OX40 agonist ivuxolimab in advanced cancers. The CDR3 length is 14 residues. Germline values: CDR1 GTSNPN, CDR2 SVGIG (reference sequence). V dropped 6 bases and J dropped 4 bases, with 16 bases sitting between them. The assay was immunoSEQ multiplex PCR, and TCRdb's table has in-frame clones only and misses some. Altogether about 79,000 clones are present, roughly 91% being singletons, with the ten largest covering 0.33%. The chain combines TRBV30 with TRBJ2-1; maybe TRBD1 (6 bases). Here the sequenced sample was CD4+ or CD8+ T cells sorted from blood, taken in a trial of the OX40 agonist ivuxolimab. The sequence came from an adult with an advanced solid tumor such as melanoma, head and neck, liver or kidney cancer. CDR3 in DNA: TGTGCCTGCCGGGACACATCGAGGTACAATGAGCAGTTCTTC. Its translation is CACRDTSRYNEQFF.